The 8 T cell receptor beta chains in this list originate from one sample, sequenced in a study of shared clonotypes between healthy human individuals. Profiled with immunoSEQ multiplex PCR; TCRdb holds only in-frame clones, not every one. Among about 2.3 million clones listed, approximately 93% were seen once. The specimen was naive CD4+ T cells from PBMCs. Subset of the sample: CD45RA+ positively selected. These receptors originate from a man younger than 35 in good health. Some clones in this sample may be carry-over from other donors' samples.

The chain recombines TRBV29-1 with TRBJ1-2; a weak D match, TRBD1 (6 bases). The CDR3 totals 12 residues. CDR1 is SQVTM and CDR2 is ANQGSEA in the germline V gene. V was pared by 5 bases and J by 5 bases, with 12 bases between. The CDR3 sequence: CSVTTGLYGYTF. CDR3 DNA sequence: TGCAGCGTTACTACAGGGCTTTATGGCTACACCTTC.

The rearrangement joins TRBV6-5 to TRBJ2-6; D call uncertain. Trimming removed 2 bases from V and 1 base from J, with 3 bases in between. Germline V gene lookup returns CDR1 MNHEY and CDR2 SVGAGI. CDR3 size: 14 residues. This CDR3 reads CASSYRSGANVLTF. For the CDR3, the DNA is TGTGCCAGCAGTTACCGGTCTGGGGCCAACGTCCTGACTTTC.

This chain connects TRBV7-3 to TRBJ2-7; TRBD2 might be the D (5 bases). The CDR3 has 15 amino acids. V lost 2 bases to trimming and J lost 4 bases, with 15 bases between them. Germline CDR1 reads SGHTA; CDR2 reads FQGTGA. The CDR3 spells CASSLWAGPQYEQYF. Written as DNA, the CDR3 is TGTGCCAGCAGCTTATGGGCGGGCCCCCAGTACGAGCAGTACTTC. The full variable domain, its missing parts supplied by reference TRBV7-3 and TRBJ2-7, is GAGVSQTPSNKVTEKGKYVELRCDPISGHTALYWYRQSLGQGPEFLIYFQGTGAADDSGLPNDRFFAVRPEGSVSTLKIQRTERGDSAVYLCASSLWAGPQYEQYFGPGTRLTVT.

This chain uses TRBV10-3 with TRBJ2-3, with TRBD2 matching over 13 bases. The V segment lost 8 bases and the J segment 6 bases; nucleotides outside the gene matches: 5. Germline V CDR1 and CDR2: ENHRY, SYGVKD. The CDR3 length is 14 residues. CDR3 protein: CAIQGLAGSDTQYF. CDR3 nucleotide sequence: TGTGCCATCCAGGGACTAGCGGGATCTGATACGCAGTATTTT.

This chain links TRBV5-4 with TRBJ2-2; D not resolved. V lost 2 bases and J lost 6, with 5 bases in between. CDR1 and CDR2 from the germline V gene are SGHNT and YYREEE (reference sequence). The CDR3 spans 12 residues. CDR3 nucleotides: TGTGCCAGCAGCTTTAGCTCCGGGGAGCTGTTTTTT. Protein product: CASSFSSGELFF.

The V and J genes are TRBV6-6 and TRBJ2-5, with 10 bases lining up with TRBD2. The CDR3 sequence is 13 residues long. V gave up 5 bases and J gave up 4 bases; unmatched junction bases: 1. CDR1 and CDR2 from the germline V gene are MNHNY and SVGAGI (reference sequence). CDR3 amino acids: CASSRLAGETQYF. The CDR3 bases are TGTGCCAGCAGTCGACTAGCGGGAGAGACCCAGTACTTC.

J is TRBJ1-5 and V is TRBV10-3; D is possibly TRBD1 (6 bases). Germline CDR1 reads ENHRY; CDR2 reads SYGVKD. Trimming left V 2 bases short and J 6 bases short, with 17 bases between. The CDR3 runs to 16 residues. CDR3 nucleotides: TGTGCCATCAGTGAGCCCAAAACGGGGGGGGCTCAGCCCCAGCATTTT. This gives the protein CAISEPKTGGAQPQHF.

The chain has TRBV5-1 and TRBJ2-6; D gene uncertain. Deletions cut 0 bases from V and 0 bases from J, with 7 bases between. Germline V gene sequence: CDR1 SGHRS, CDR2 YFSETQ. The CDR3 has 16 amino acids. The CDR3 DNA reads TGCGCCAGCAGCTTGGGCGTCTACTCTGGGGCCAACGTCCTGACTTTC. As protein: CASSLGVYSGANVLTF.